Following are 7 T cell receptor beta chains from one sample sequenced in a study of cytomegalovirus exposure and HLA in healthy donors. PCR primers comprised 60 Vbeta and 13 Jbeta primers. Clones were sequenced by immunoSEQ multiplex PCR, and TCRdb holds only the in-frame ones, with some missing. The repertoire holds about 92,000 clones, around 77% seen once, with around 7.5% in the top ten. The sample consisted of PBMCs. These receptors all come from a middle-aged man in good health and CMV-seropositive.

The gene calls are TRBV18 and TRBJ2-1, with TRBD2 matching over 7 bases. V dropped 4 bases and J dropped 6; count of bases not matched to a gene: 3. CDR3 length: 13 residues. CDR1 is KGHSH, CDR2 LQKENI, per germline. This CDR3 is CASSREGGNEQFF. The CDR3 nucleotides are TGTGCCAGCTCACGGGAGGGTGGCAATGAGCAGTTCTTC.

The CDR3 coding sequence is TGTGCCAGCAGGGATTCAGGGAGGACTAATGAAAAACTGTTTTTT. Translation gives CASRDSGRTNEKLFF. The chain has TRBV6-6 and TRBJ1-4; D is possibly TRBD1 (5 bases). The germline V gene encodes CDR1 MNHNY and CDR2 SVGAGI (reference sequence). The CDR3 loop spans 15 amino acids. The ends were cut back, 6 bases at V and 2 bases at J, with 13 bases in the middle.

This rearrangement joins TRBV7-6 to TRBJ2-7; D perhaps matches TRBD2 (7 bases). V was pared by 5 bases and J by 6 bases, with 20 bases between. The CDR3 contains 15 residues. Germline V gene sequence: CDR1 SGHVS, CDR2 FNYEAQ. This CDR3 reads CASSLTWRGGGEQYF. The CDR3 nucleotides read TGTGCCAGCAGCCTCACCTGGCGGGGAGGGGGCGAGCAGTACTTC.

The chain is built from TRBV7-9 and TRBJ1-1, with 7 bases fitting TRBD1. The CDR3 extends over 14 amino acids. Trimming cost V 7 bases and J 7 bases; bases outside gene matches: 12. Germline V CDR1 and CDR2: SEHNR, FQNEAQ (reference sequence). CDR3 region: CASTNTGVVNEAFF. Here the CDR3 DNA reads TGTGCCAGCACCAACACAGGGGTTGTTAATGAAGCTTTCTTT.

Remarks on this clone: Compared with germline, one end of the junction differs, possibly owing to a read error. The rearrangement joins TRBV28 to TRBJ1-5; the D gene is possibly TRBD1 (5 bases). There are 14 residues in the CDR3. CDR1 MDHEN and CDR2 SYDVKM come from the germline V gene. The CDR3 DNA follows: TGTGCCAGCAGTCGCAGGGTGGGCAATCAGCCCCAGAATTTT. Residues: CASSRRVGNQPQNF.

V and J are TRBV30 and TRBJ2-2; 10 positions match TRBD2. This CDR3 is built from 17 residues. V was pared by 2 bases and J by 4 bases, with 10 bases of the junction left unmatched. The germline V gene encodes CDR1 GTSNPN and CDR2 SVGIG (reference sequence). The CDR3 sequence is CAWSIERGGLGTGELFF. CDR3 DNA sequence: TGTGCCTGGAGTATCGAGCGGGGGGGCCTGGGCACCGGGGAGCTGTTTTTT. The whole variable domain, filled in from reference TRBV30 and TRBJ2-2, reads SQTIHQWPATLVQPVGSPLSLECTVEGTSNPNLYWYRQAAGRGLQLLFYSVGIGQISSEVPQNLSASRPQDRQFILSSKKLLLSDSGFYLCAWSIERGGLGTGELFFGEGSRLTVL.

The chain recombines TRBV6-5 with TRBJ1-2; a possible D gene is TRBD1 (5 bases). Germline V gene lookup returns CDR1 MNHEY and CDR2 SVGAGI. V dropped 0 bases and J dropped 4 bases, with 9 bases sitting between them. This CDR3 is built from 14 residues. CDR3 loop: CASSYSRGTYGYTF. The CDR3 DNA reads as TGTGCCAGCAGTTACTCCCGGGGGACCTATGGCTACACCTTC.